This T cell receptor (beta chain) was captured by sequencing in a study of Graves' ophthalmopathy and Graves' hyperthyroidism. At least ten counts were recorded for this clonotype. Its specificity is unknown. Scientists amplified the TCR beta CDR3 regions from RNA transcripts. Following a first-round RT-PCR that used HTBI primers, a second-round multiplex PCR was carried out. TCRdb reprocessed the multiplex PCR reads via MiXCR and lists one record per CDR3 protein. Of a few hundred thousand distinct CDR3 sequences in the sample, 15% to 20% are singletons; the top ten hold more than 9%. V shed 5 bases and J shed 5 bases, with 18 bases lying between them. CDR1 is MNHEY and CDR2 is SMNVEV in the germline V gene (reference sequence). The CDR3 is made up of 15 amino acids. Study observations and caveats: The model predicted progression of ophthalmopathy with a sensitivity of roughly 70%, and its specificity was 72.22%.

The V gene is TRBV27, the J gene TRBJ1-2; tentatively, D is TRBD1 (5 bases). The specimen sequenced was peripheral blood. The TCR comes from an adult man with Graves' ophthalmopathy. The CDR3 DNA sequence: TGTGCCAGCAGTCATTCGGTACCGACAGAATATGGCTACACCTTC. It specifies CASSHSVPTEYGYTF.